The rows below give T cell receptor beta chains drawn from one sample of a study of CD8 T cells in Susac syndrome. TCRdb processed the immunoSEQ multiplex PCR reads anew with MiXCR; each CDR3 protein has one entry. The sample yields fewer than 300,000 distinct CDR3 sequences, approximately 84% seen once. The sequenced sample consisted of CD8+ T cells from PBMCs. The receptors here all came from a human donor with multiple sclerosis. The CDR3 runs from the conserved cysteine through the conserved F or W. Fields, in order: V gene, clone size, D gene, J gene, CDR3 DNA, CDR3 protein. The D gene is left open where the match is weak. Rows give clone size only sometimes, using once, few, many, or a class for an expanded clone.

TRBV20-1,-,TRBD1,TRBJ2-1,TGCAGTGCTAGAGACCCGTACACAGGGGACGAGGTAAATGAGCAGTTCTTC,CSARDPYTGDEVNEQFF
TRBV27,-,-,TRBJ2-1,TGTGCCAGCAGTTTATTGCAGGCCCGGGTGGATGAGCAGTTCTTC,CASSLLQARVDEQFF
TRBV25-1,-,-,TRBJ2-7,TGTGCCAGCAGTGAAACCCTGCGGGTGGGCGAGCAGTACTTC,CASSETLRVGEQYF
TRBV7-9,-,TRBD1,TRBJ2-1,TGTGCCAGCAGCTTAGCGAGACAGGGCGATGAGCAGTTCTTC,CASSLARQGDEQFF
TRBV29-1,-,-,TRBJ1-2,TGCAGCGTTCTGGTGAATAAAGCTAACTATGGCTACACCTTC,CSVLVNKANYGYTF
TRBV7-9,once,TRBD2,TRBJ2-5,TGTGCCAGCAGCGCGGGAGTTCCGGTAACCCAGTACTTC,CASSAGVPVTQYF
TRBV12-3/TRBV12-4,-,TRBD1,TRBJ2-5,TGTGCCAGCAGTTTAAGTAGGGACAGAACTTCGGAGACCCAGTACTTC,CASSLSRDRTSETQYF
TRBV20-1,once,-,TRBJ2-2,TGCAGTGCTAGAGACCGATTAGTCGGGGCCTTCGGGGAGCTGTTTTTT,CSARDRLVGAFGELFF
TRBV23-1,-,TRBD1,TRBJ1-2,TGCGCCAGGACAGGGGTTAACTATGGCTACACCTTC,CARTGVNYGYTF
TRBV27,-,-,TRBJ2-2,TGTGCCAGCAGTCGCCCCGGGGAGGAGCTGTTTTTT,CASSRPGEELFF
TRBV7-9,-,-,TRBJ2-7,TGTGCCAGCAGCTTCCGGGAAACAGTCCTCTACGAGCAGTACTTC,CASSFRETVLYEQYF
TRBV13,-,TRBD1,TRBJ2-5,TGTGCCAGCAGCTTAAGCCGGGACAGACACCTTCCCCAAGAGACCCAGTACTTC,CASSLSRDRHLPQETQYF
TRBV15,-,-,TRBJ1-5,TGTGCCACCAGCAGAGATAAGGGGCTCAATCAGCCCCAGCATTTT,CATSRDKGLNQPQHF
TRBV7-2,few,-,TRBJ2-7,TGTGCCAGCAGCTTAGTGGACACCTACGAGCAGTACTTC,CASSLVDTYEQYF
TRBV3-1,-,-,TRBJ2-3,TGTGCCAGCAGCCAAGAAACGGGAAAAGCATGGACAGATACGCAGTATTTT,CASSQETGKAWTDTQYF
TRBV7-9,-,-,TRBJ2-3,TGTGCCAGCAGCTTATCCGTAGCGGAGGACTACACAGATACGCAGTATTTT,CASSLSVAEDYTDTQYF
TRBV12-3/TRBV12-4,-,TRBD1,TRBJ2-7,TGTGCCAGCAGTTTTGGGACAGGAACCCACGAGCAGTACTTC,CASSFGTGTHEQYF
TRBV10-3,-,TRBD2,TRBJ2-1,TGTGCCATCACCGAGACTAGCGGGAGGGGTTCCTACAATGAGCAGTTCTTC,CAITETSGRGSYNEQFF
TRBV14,-,TRBD2,TRBJ2-1,TGTGCCAGCAGGGACGGACTAGCGGATTACAATGAGCAGTTCTTC,CASRDGLADYNEQFF
TRBV9,-,-,TRBJ1-2,TGTGCCAGCAGCCCCGACTGGGACGCCTTC,CASSPDWDAF
TRBV27,-,-,TRBJ2-1,TGTGCCAGCAGTTGGGGGTCCTACAATGAGCAGTTCTTC,CASSWGSYNEQFF
TRBV11-2,many,-,TRBJ2-7,TGTGCCAGCAGTTCCTACGAGCAGTACTTC,CASSSYEQYF
TRBV19,-,-,TRBJ2-1,TGTGCCAGTAGTATAGGGCAGTTCCACAATGAGCAGTTCTTC,CASSIGQFHNEQFF
TRBV5-4,-,TRBD1,TRBJ2-7,TGTGCCAGCAGCTTGCGGGACAGGGGCGAGCAGTACTTC,CASSLRDRGEQYF
TRBV6-2/TRBV6-3,once,-,TRBJ2-7,TGTGCCAGCAGCCGCCCTTGGACCACGGAGGCCTACGAGCAGTACTTC,CASSRPWTTEAYEQYF
TRBV2,-,-,TRBJ2-7,TGTGCCAGCAGCCTGACACCAACCTCCTACGAGCAGCACTTC,CASSLTPTSYEQHF
TRBV7-9,-,-,TRBJ2-1,TGTGCCAGCAGCTCCCGGGACTTCTCCTACAATGAGCAGTTCTTC,CASSSRDFSYNEQFF
TRBV20-1,-,TRBD2,TRBJ2-7,TGCAGTGCTAGCCGACGCGGGACTAGCTCCTACGAGCAGTACTTC,CSASRRGTSSYEQYF
TRBV19,-,-,TRBJ2-4,TGTGCCAGTAGTATCAGGGCGGGACCTACGCGCATTCAGTACTTC,CASSIRAGPTRIQYF
TRBV7-3,-,TRBD2,TRBJ2-5,TGTGCCAGCAGCACGACTAGCGGGGGCCTTCAAGAGACCCAGTACTTC,CASSTTSGGLQETQYF
TRBV10-1,-,TRBD1,TRBJ2-7,TGCGCCAGCAGTGAGTTTGCAGGGGGTCACACGGGGAACTCCTACGAGCAGTACTTC,CASSEFAGGHTGNSYEQYF
TRBV5-6,-,TRBD2,TRBJ2-3,TGTGCCAGCAGCTTGGGCCTAGCGGGAGATAATACGCAGTATTTT,CASSLGLAGDNTQYF
TRBV20-1,-,-,TRBJ1-1,TGCAGTGCTAGAGATGTCAGAACGCCTGAAGCTTTCTTT,CSARDVRTPEAFF
TRBV27,-,TRBD2,TRBJ2-7,TGTGCCAGCAGCTCAGGCGGGAGGGAGAGGGACGAGCAGTACTTC,CASSSGGRERDEQYF
TRBV4-1,-,TRBD2,TRBJ2-1,TGCGCCAGCAGCCAAGACGGCGGGAGAACCTACAATGAGCAGTTCTTC,CASSQDGGRTYNEQFF
TRBV11-1,-,TRBD2,TRBJ2-3,TGTGCCAGCAGCCCCGTTGGGCTAGCGGGAGAAAAAACCTCGACCACAGATACGCAGTATTTT,CASSPVGLAGEKTSTTDTQYF
TRBV19,-,TRBD2,TRBJ2-1,TGTGCCAGTACCCACGGGACTAGCGGATACAATGAGCAGTTCTTC,CASTHGTSGYNEQFF
TRBV9,-,-,TRBJ2-7,TGTGCCAGCAGCGTAGCTGATGGCAGGTACGAGCAGTACTTC,CASSVADGRYEQYF
TRBV12-3/TRBV12-4,-,TRBD1,TRBJ2-1,TGTGCCAGCAGTCACTACAGGGGGGCCCGAAACAATGAGCAGTTCTTC,CASSHYRGARNNEQFF
TRBV20-1,-,-,TRBJ2-5,TGCAGTGCCCACTCGACCCAGTACTTC,CSAHSTQYF
TRBV27,-,TRBD1,TRBJ1-6,TGTGCCAGCAGTCCGCCGTCAGGGGGCCTGAATTCACCCCTCCACTTT,CASSPPSGGLNSPLHF
TRBV12-3/TRBV12-4,-,-,TRBJ2-7,TGTGCCAGCAGTAGGGGTGGCAGCCACTACGAGCAGTACTTC,CASSRGGSHYEQYF
TRBV12-3/TRBV12-4,-,TRBD2,TRBJ2-3,TGTGCCAGCACTGTAGCGGGAGGCTCCCCAGATACGCAGTATTTT,CASTVAGGSPDTQYF
TRBV7-9,-,-,TRBJ1-1,TGTGCCAGCAGCCTCACGAAATATGAAGCTTTCTTT,CASSLTKYEAFF
TRBV11-2,-,-,TRBJ1-4,TGTGCCAGCAGCCTTTTGGGCCTACCGAGACGAAAACTGTTTTTT,CASSLLGLPRRKLFF
TRBV7-9,-,TRBD1,TRBJ2-7,TGTGCCAGCAGCTTTCCGGGACAGGGCTACGAGCAGTACTTC,CASSFPGQGYEQYF
TRBV29-1,few,TRBD2,TRBJ2-7,TGCAGCGTTGGGACTAGCGGCTACGAGCAGTACTTC,CSVGTSGYEQYF
TRBV27,-,TRBD2,TRBJ2-3,TGTGCCAGCAGTTCCTGGCGGGAGGCGGATACGCAGTATTTT,CASSSWREADTQYF
TRBV28,-,TRBD1,TRBJ2-5,TGTGCCAGCAACACACCGCAGGGGGTTTTGGAGACCCAGTACTTC,CASNTPQGVLETQYF
TRBV29-1,-,-,TRBJ2-1,TGCAGCGTTGAATGGGGCAATGAGCAGTTCTTC,CSVEWGNEQFF
TRBV15,-,-,TRBJ2-7,TGTGCCACCAGCAGGCCGGGGGACTCTTACGAGCAGTACTTC,CATSRPGDSYEQYF
TRBV7-9,-,-,TRBJ2-7,TGTGCCAGCAGCTTTCGCAGCCAATTCTCCTACGAGCAGTACTTC,CASSFRSQFSYEQYF
TRBV11-2,few,-,TRBJ2-1,TGTGCCAGCAGCCAACCCGGTCCCGGGCTCCCTGAGCAGTTCTTC,CASSQPGPGLPEQFF
TRBV5-4,once,-,TRBJ2-5,TGTGCCAGCAGCTTGGCCCTAGACCGGGAAAGAGAAGAGACCCAGTACTTC,CASSLALDREREETQYF
TRBV7-9,once,-,TRBJ2-1,TGTGCCAGCAGCTTAGCACTAGCAGAGGCCAATGAGCAGTTCTTC,CASSLALAEANEQFF
TRBV6-5,-,-,TRBJ2-7,TGTGCCAGCAGTTACTCGCGCCCGGAGACCTACGAGCAGTACTTC,CASSYSRPETYEQYF
TRBV3-1,-,-,TRBJ2-7,TGTGCCAGCAGCCAACCCTTGTCGGTAGACGGGCTGTACGAGCAGTACTTC,CASSQPLSVDGLYEQYF